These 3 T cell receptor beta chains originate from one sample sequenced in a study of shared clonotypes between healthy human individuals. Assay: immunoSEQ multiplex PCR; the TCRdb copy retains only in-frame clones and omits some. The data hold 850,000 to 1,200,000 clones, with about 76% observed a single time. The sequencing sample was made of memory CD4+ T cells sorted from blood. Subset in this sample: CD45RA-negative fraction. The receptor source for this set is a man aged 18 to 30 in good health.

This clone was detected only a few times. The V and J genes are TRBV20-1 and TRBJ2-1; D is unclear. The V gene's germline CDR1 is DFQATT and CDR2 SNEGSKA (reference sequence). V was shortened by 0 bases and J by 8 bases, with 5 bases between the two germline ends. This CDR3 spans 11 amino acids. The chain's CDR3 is CSARDPYEQFF. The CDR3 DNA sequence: TGCAGTGCTAGAGATCCCTATGAGCAGTTCTTC.

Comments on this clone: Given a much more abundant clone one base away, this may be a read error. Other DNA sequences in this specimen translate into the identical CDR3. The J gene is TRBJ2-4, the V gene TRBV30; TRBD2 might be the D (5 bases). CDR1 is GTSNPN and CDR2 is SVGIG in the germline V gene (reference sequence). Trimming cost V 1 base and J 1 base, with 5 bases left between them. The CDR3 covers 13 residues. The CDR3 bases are TGTGCCTGGAGTGGAGGGGCCAAAAACATTCAGTACTTC. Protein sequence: CAWSGGAKNIQYF.

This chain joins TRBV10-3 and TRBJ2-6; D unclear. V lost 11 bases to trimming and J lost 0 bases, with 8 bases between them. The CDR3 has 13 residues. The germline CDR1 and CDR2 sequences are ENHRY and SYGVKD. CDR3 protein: CAVSTSGANVLTF. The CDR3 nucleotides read TGTGCCGTGAGTACCTCTGGGGCCAACGTCCTGACTTTC.